The 3 T cell receptor beta chains below were found in one sample sequenced in a study of blood T cell repertoires in COVID-19. Repertoires were generated with immunoSEQ multiplex PCR, while TCRdb's copy carries only in-frame clones and drops some. Found here are 200,000 to 300,000 clones, about 83% of them singletons; the top ten hold more than 5.5%. Sequencing input: peripheral blood. The receptors shown here come from a human donor in a cohort sampled during active COVID-19.

The chain is built from TRBV3-1 (or the pseudogene TRBV3-2) and TRBJ1-4, with D unclear. V was trimmed by 4 bases and J by 4 bases, leaving 10 bases between them. Germline CDR1 reads LGHDT; CDR2 reads YNNKEL (reference sequence). CDR3 length: 14 amino acids. CDR3 sequence reads: CASSRPSDNEKLFF. In DNA, the CDR3 is TGTGCCAGCAGCCGACCTAGCGATAATGAAAAACTGTTTTTT.

The chain links TRBV7-6 to TRBJ2-5, with 9 bases that match TRBD1. V lost 6 bases to trimming and J lost 5 bases; unmatched junction nucleotides: 10. The germline V gene has CDR1 SGHVS and CDR2 FNYEAQ. CDR3 size: 15 residues. Written as DNA, the CDR3 is TGTGCCAGCAGATCTCCGGGACAGGGCCAGGAGACCCAGTACTTC. It translates to CASRSPGQGQETQYF. The full variable domain, in which reference TRBV7-6 and TRBJ2-5 provide the parts outside the CDR3, is GAGVSQSPRYKVTKRGQDVALRCDPISGHVSLYWYRQALGQGPEFLTYFNYEAQQDKSGLPNDRFSAERPEGSISTLTIQRTEQRDSAMYRCASRSPGQGQETQYFGPGTRLLVL.

This clone showed up just a few times. The CDR3 protein is CASSGGLGQFF. The CDR3 nucleotides are TGTGCCAGCAGCGGAGGTCTAGGGCAGTTCTTC. This chain connects TRBV6-5 to TRBJ2-1; TRBD2 might be the D (5 bases). The CDR3 runs to 11 residues. The germline V and J ends were trimmed by 6 bases and 12 bases, with 12 bases remaining between them. Germline V CDR1 and CDR2: MNHEY, SVGAGI.